A single sample is the source of the 20 T cell receptor beta chains below, sequenced in a study of immune evolution from preneoplasia to lung adenocarcinoma. Clones were sequenced by immunoSEQ multiplex PCR, and TCRdb holds only the in-frame ones, with some missing. The sample has roughly 4,700 clones, around 80% seen once; the top ten hold 8.3%. Sequenced sample: FFPE lung adenocarcinoma in situ tissue. Receptor source: a person aged 65-85 years with lung adenocarcinoma.

This clone was counted between two and nine times. The V gene is TRBV5-8, the J gene TRBJ2-3; TRBD1 matches 9 bases. The CDR3 has 16 amino acids. CDR1 and CDR2 (germline): SGHTS, YDEGEE. V dropped 0 bases and J dropped 2; count of bases not matched to a gene: 4. The CDR3 loop is CASSLAGQGFTDTQYF. As DNA, the CDR3 is TGTGCCAGCAGCTTGGCTGGACAGGGGTTCACAGATACGCAGTATTTT.

This clone has only one observation. The chain is built from TRBV6-5 and TRBJ1-2, with 10 bases aligning to TRBD1. The CDR3 contains 14 residues. Germline V gene sequence: CDR1 MNHEY, CDR2 SVGAGI. V was clipped by 5 bases and J by 7 bases; unmatched bases: 7. The CDR3 region is CASSRGQGIAGYTF. In DNA, the CDR3 is TGTGCCAGCAGTCGGGGACAGGGGATTGCTGGCTACACCTTC.

The chain has TRBV6-6 and TRBJ2-4; weak D call: TRBD1 (6 bases). Looked up from germline, CDR1 is MNHNY and CDR2 is SVGAGI (reference sequence). The CDR3 length is 12 residues. The V end was cut by 4 bases, the J end by 11 bases, with 12 bases between. The DNA of the CDR3 is TGTGCCAGCAGTTGGGACAACGCGGTTCAGTACTTC. Translation: CASSWDNAVQYF.

The genes are TRBV10-3 and TRBJ2-7; D may match TRBD1 or TRBD2 (6 bases each). Germline V gene sequence: CDR1 ENHRY, CDR2 SYGVKD. The CDR3 length is 12 residues. V dropped 8 bases and J dropped 2 bases, with 10 bases sitting between them. CDR3 DNA: TGTGCCATCCGGGGGCAGGCCTACGAGCAGTACTTC. This encodes CAIRGQAYEQYF.

This chain connects TRBV28 to TRBJ1-4, with D possibly being TRBD1 (6 bases). CDR1 and CDR2 (germline): MDHEN, SYDVKM. Trimming cost V 6 bases and J 6 bases, with 17 bases left between them. This CDR3 contains 15 residues. The CDR3 nucleotides are TGTGCCAGCAGCCCGGGAGGGGGGCGCGATGAAAAACTGTTTTTT. Protein product: CASSPGGGRDEKLFF.

The count of this clone is one. The CDR3 region has the DNA TGTGCCAGCAGTGGAGGAAGCCTAGGGCCTGAAGCTTTCTTT. Translating gives CASSGGSLGPEAFF. The chain employs TRBV2 and TRBJ1-1; D gene unclear. CDR1 and CDR2 (germline): SNHLY, FYNNEI. V dropped 4 bases and J dropped 6 bases, with 15 bases sitting between them. This CDR3 is built from 14 residues.

This chain links TRBV19 with TRBJ1-5, with TRBD1 matching over 7 bases. The V and J ends lost 3 bases and 0 bases, in that order; junction bases with no gene match: 11. This CDR3 region has 18 residues. Per germline, CDR1 LNHDA and CDR2 SQIVND (reference sequence). CDR3 sequence (DNA): TGTGCCAGTAGTATTGATTTCGGCGGACAGGATAGCAATCAGCCCCAGCATTTT. Amino acid sequence: CASSIDFGGQDSNQPQHF.

The chain employs TRBV28 and TRBJ1-1; the D is unclear. Trimming removed 5 bases at V and 4 bases at J, with 17 bases between. This CDR3 comprises 15 residues. Looked up from germline, CDR1 is MDHEN and CDR2 is SYDVKM. CDR3 DNA: TGTGCCAGCAGTCCGCTAGCCCTTCTGGCCACTGAAGCTTTCTTT. Translated, it gives CASSPLALLATEAFF.

The chain recombines TRBV5-5 with TRBJ1-1; D remains unclear. In germline, CDR1 is SGHKS, CDR2 YYEKEE (reference sequence). The CDR3 is 13 amino acids. V was clipped by 4 bases and J by 5 bases, with 12 bases between them. The CDR3 nucleotides are TGTGCCAGCAGCCCATGGGCGGGGACTGAAGCTTTCTTT. It is translated as CASSPWAGTEAFF.

The rearrangement links TRBV5-1 to TRBJ2-1; no definite D call. Looked up from germline, CDR1 is SGHRS and CDR2 is YFSETQ. The ends were cut back, 5 bases at V and 5 bases at J, with 14 bases in the middle. The CDR3 loop spans 14 amino acids. Here the CDR3 DNA reads TGCGCCAGCAGAAGTGGGCAGCTTAACAATGAGCAGTTCTTC. This gives the protein CASRSGQLNNEQFF.

The chain combines TRBV15 with TRBJ2-5, with no clear D. V was shortened by 0 bases and J by 0 bases, with 8 bases between the two germline ends. In germline, CDR1 is LNHNV, CDR2 YYDKDF (reference sequence). The CDR3 length is 15 residues. CDR3: CATSRDGAYQETQYF. In DNA, the CDR3 is TGTGCCACCAGCAGAGATGGTGCGTACCAAGAGACCCAGTACTTC. Complete variable domain (other parts from reference TRBV15 and TRBJ2-5): DAMVIQNPRYQVTQFGKPVTLSCSQTLNHNVMYWYQQKSSQAPKLLFHYYDKDFNNEADTPDNFQSRRPNTSFCFLDIRSPGLGDTAMYLCATSRDGAYQETQYFGPGTRLLVL.

The chain recombines TRBV30 with TRBJ1-3; a weak D match, TRBD1 (6 bases). The CDR3 covers 15 residues. The V and J ends lost 0 bases and 3 bases respectively, with 12 bases between them. Per the germline V gene, CDR1 is GTSNPN and CDR2 is SVGIG (reference sequence). The CDR3: CAWSVDGGGGNTIYF. The CDR3, as DNA: TGTGCCTGGAGTGTAGACGGGGGCGGTGGAAACACCATATATTTT.

The rearrangement links TRBV7-9 to TRBJ1-2, with D uncertain. CDR1 is SEHNR and CDR2 is FQNEAQ in the germline V gene (reference sequence). The CDR3 length is 13 residues. Trimming left V 4 bases short and J 6 bases short, with 12 bases between. The CDR3 protein is CASSYNGEHGYTF. CDR3 coding DNA: TGTGCCAGCAGCTATAATGGGGAACATGGCTACACCTTC.

This clone was counted between two and nine times. The gene calls are TRBV14 and TRBJ1-3; the match to TRBD1 covers 7 bases. The V segment lost 6 bases and the J segment 1 base; nucleotides outside the gene matches: 3. This CDR3 spans 14 amino acids. CDR1 SGHDN and CDR2 FVKESK come from the germline V gene. The CDR3 loop is CASRSTGSGNTIYF. CDR3 bases: TGTGCCAGCAGATCGACAGGGTCTGGAAACACCATATATTTT.

The chain couples TRBV9 to TRBJ1-2; no clear D gene. V was clipped by 4 bases and J by 8 bases, with 15 bases between them. This CDR3 spans 13 amino acids. Germline CDR1 SGDLS, CDR2 YYNGEE. CDR3 DNA sequence: TGTGCCAGCAGCTCCTACGGCGACGGAGGCTACACCTTC. This codes for CASSSYGDGGYTF.

This chain joins TRBV18 and TRBJ1-3; D is undetermined. Deletions cut 1 base from V and 3 bases from J, with 10 bases between. This CDR3 contains 15 residues. The germline CDR1 and CDR2 sequences are KGHSH and LQKENI. The CDR3 DNA follows: TGTGCCAGCTCACCACTGAAGGCTGTTGGAAACACCATATATTTT. This codes for CASSPLKAVGNTIYF.

A single count supports this clone. The chain links TRBV4-1 to TRBJ1-5, with D tentatively TRBD1 (6 bases). From germline, CDR1 is MGHRA and CDR2 YSYEKL. V lost 6 bases to trimming and J lost 3 bases, with 12 bases between them. The CDR3 runs 14 residues. The CDR3 here is CASRGQGFNQPQHF. As DNA, the CDR3 is TGCGCCAGCAGGGGACAAGGATTCAATCAGCCCCAGCATTTT.

This chain connects TRBV5-6 to TRBJ2-7, with D possibly TRBD2 on 5 matching bases. CDR1 and CDR2 (germline): SGHDT, YYEEEE. CDR3 length equals 12 residues. With 3 bases removed from V and 6 bases from J, the gap between germline ends came to 10 bases. The CDR3 DNA reads TGTGCCAGCAGCTACACTAGTTTCGAGCAGTACTTC. Its translation is CASSYTSFEQYF.

The genes are TRBV10-3 and TRBJ2-6; 12 nucleotides match TRBD1. V lost 8 bases to trimming and J lost 1 base; unmatched junction nucleotides: 3. In germline, CDR1 is ENHRY, CDR2 SYGVKD. The CDR3 is 16 residues long. The CDR3: CAIGGQGASGANVLTF. As DNA, the CDR3 is TGTGCCATCGGGGGACAGGGGGCGTCTGGGGCCAACGTCCTGACTTTC.

In its sample, this clone was seen a few times. CDR3 protein: CASSQGQAAEKLFF. The CDR3 DNA reads TGCGCCAGCAGCCAAGGGCAGGCGGCGGAAAAACTGTTTTTT. J is TRBJ1-4 and V is TRBV4-1, with D hard to call. Germline loops: CDR1 MGHRA, CDR2 YSYEKL. The CDR3 has 14 amino acids. Trimming stripped 1 base from V and 8 bases from J, with 11 bases between.